This T cell receptor beta chain was captured by sequencing in a study of cytomegalovirus exposure and HLA in healthy donors. Findings and limits, study-wide: TCR beta sequences reportedly predicted the HLA-A and HLA-B alleles of most subjects accurately.

Researchers ran the PCR with 60 Vbeta and 13 Jbeta primers. TCRdb's table, derived via immunoSEQ multiplex PCR, lists solely in-frame clones and lacks some. The sample records 200,000 to 250,000 clones, just over 75% being singletons. Notes on this clone: What it recognizes is unknown.

The donors, nominally healthy at sampling, likely had unrecorded immune exposures. Germline V gives CDR1 SGHTA, CDR2 FQGNSA. The CDR3 totals 14 residues. Trimming removed 5 bases at V and 2 bases at J, with 12 bases between. V is TRBV7-2 and J is TRBJ2-5; D remains unclear. Sequenced input: PBMCs. This clonotype was obtained from a woman aged 55-70 years in good health and CMV-seropositive. In DNA form, the CDR3 reads TGTGCCAGCAGCGCTGACAATTTTCAAGAGACCCAGTACTTC. Translated, it gives CASSADNFQETQYF.